The source of this TCR beta chain is a study of blood T cell repertoires in COVID-19. Background on the study: COVID-19 samples collected from the United States, Italy and Spain covered acute and convalescent phases. Nucleic acid was either cDNA or gDNA, and it came from T cells, B-cell-depleted T cells, or PBMCs.

This clone was counted once. Study processing details: By means of reference gene primer amplification, nucleated cell counts were estimated. Sequenced by immunoSEQ multiplex PCR; TCRdb stores in-frame clones only, minus some. V and J calls and clone size are given by that table; D and trimming were obtained from the DNA. The sample records about 240,000 clones, more than 75% being singletons. The CDR3 consists of 13 residues. V lost 6 bases, J lost 4 bases, and 4 bases stayed unmatched. The chain carries TRBV12-3 or TRBV12-4 and TRBJ1-2, with 8 bases that match TRBD1. Sequenced input: peripheral blood. The sequence came from a woman aged 70-85 years with active or convalescent COVID-19. For the CDR3, the DNA is TGTGCCAGCAGCCTCACAGGGGGCTATGGCTACACCTTC. Protein: CASSLTGGYGYTF.